These 2 T cell receptor beta chains were all obtained from the same sample, sequenced in a study of spatial heterogeneity in lung cancer. TCRdb re-analysed the 5' RACE reads in MiXCR, keeping a single row per CDR3 protein. Of under 150,000 distinct CDR3 sequences in the sample, roughly an eighth were seen once. Time point denoted: blood at routine non-recurrence follow-up after resection. Sequencing covered unsorted whole RNA taken from tumor, nontumor lung or frozen PBMC. The sequencing here drew on PBMCs, taken at follow-up. These TCRs come from a male donor with early-stage non-small cell lung cancer.

This chain uses TRBV20-1 with TRBJ1-5, with D unresolved. There are 12 residues in the CDR3. Germline loops: CDR1 DFQATT, CDR2 SNEGSKA (reference sequence). Trimming pared 5 bases from V and 4 bases from J, leaving 9 bases between. In nucleotides, the CDR3 is TGCAGTGCTGGGCAGAGTAATCAGCCCCAGCATTTT. It encodes CSAGQSNQPQHF.

This clonotype was counted a few times. The chain joins TRBV7-8 to TRBJ1-2, with a tentative D call TRBD1 (5 bases). The CDR3 covers 13 residues. Germline loops: CDR1 SGHVS, CDR2 FQNEAQ. Trimming shortened V by 5 bases and J by 8 bases, and 15 bases separated the two germline ends. As DNA, the CDR3 is TGTGCCAGCAGCCTACGGGACTTCGGGGGCTACACCTTC. Translation: CASSLRDFGGYTF.